This record concerns one TCR beta chain sequence. Its antigen has not been determined. No base quality information exists; no much larger clone differs at one position. The immunoSEQ Assay, a bias-controlled multiplex PCR, was used to amplify TCRbeta CDR3 regions from genomic DNA. Under the source paper's analysis protocol: Nucleated cell counts per sample were estimated from amplification of reference gene primers within the assay. To quantify the absolute abundance of each unique TCRbeta CDR3 rearrangement, sequence reads were collapsed and filtered. For each sample, productive Simpson clonality was calculated by taking the square root of Simpson's diversity index across productive rearrangements. TCRdb mirrors the immuneACCESS table, restricted to in-frame sequences. Some clones are absent from its copies; in checked studies, under half trace to an unresolved V gene, and the reason for the others is unknown. V, J and clone size were drawn from that table, and D and trimming were deduced from the DNA. The sample table lists 400,000 to 450,000 clones, around 90% of them with a count of one. The ten top clones hold roughly 0.66% of the sample.

Participants in the prospective study were enrolled through a virtual design, were aged about 18 to 89 years, and lived in 24 United States geographic areas. In the prospective study, cohorts were assigned on the basis of participant-reported clinical history obtained from a screening survey and a study questionnaire. For ImmuneRACE Cohort 3, a participant was defined as recovered based on two consecutive negative NP/OP PCR tests, clearance by a healthcare professional, or resolution of symptoms. Mobile phlebotomists in the prospective study collected whole blood, serum and a nasopharyngeal or oropharyngeal swab from every participant. Additional blood draws and questionnaires over an approximately 2-month period could optionally be provided by prospective study participants. Prospective study blood samples were shipped either frozen or at room temperature before DNA extraction. The source of the sample is a study of blood T cell repertoires in COVID-19 (TCRdb year 2020). Regarding the study in general: The collaborator samples originated in the United States, Italy and Spain and spanned the acute and convalescent phases of COVID-19. The repertoires were made available in a free public database intended to serve as a resource for research on the immune response to SARS-CoV-2. Samples came from the ongoing ImmuneRACE study (first 160 participants) plus 1,254 subjects from 6 global collaborators. Subjects who had been exposed to COVID-19, were actively infected with it, or had recovered from it provided the deeply sampled blood TCRbeta repertoires that made up the dataset. The prospective study material was composed of cDNA or gDNA derived from T cells, B-cell-depleted T cells, or PBMCs. Where HLA class I and class II types were available, the types were taken from metadata supplied by the sample provider, not from assay-based typing. Nearly every sample came with metadata listing a de-identified subject ID, COVID-19 status, age in years and sex.

Results the study describes overall, beyond this receptor: How much clinical and demographic metadata was included differed by source and by participant, and the metadata was provided uncurated.

Sequences were obtained from PBMCs or T cells enriched from blood (not recorded which). The sequence was collected from a man aged 18 to 29 who had recovered from COVID-19.

The encoded CDR3 is CASIGQNTEAFF. The sequenced DNA: TGCGCCAGCATTGGACAGAACACTGAAGCTTTCTTT. The sequence is built from TRBV10-2 and TRBJ1-1; matching of 5 bases hints at TRBD1 as the D gene. The CDR3 measures 12 amino acids from cysteine to phenylalanine. Just CDR3 DNA is preserved here, 36 bases in frame from base 1. V is pared back by 7 bases and J by 1 base, with 7 bases lying between the germline termini. Looking up the germline V gene yields CDR1 WSHSY and CDR2 SAAADI.